These 27 T cell receptor beta chains came from one sample sequenced in a study of blood T cell repertoires in COVID-19. TCRdb keeps only in-frame clones here, not all; method: immunoSEQ multiplex PCR. The sample carries approximately 130,000 clones, around 83% recorded once. The sequenced material came from peripheral blood. These receptors originate from a human donor in a cohort sampled during active COVID-19.

V gene TRBV19 combines with J gene TRBJ2-7; 10 nucleotides match TRBD1. This CDR3 contains 17 residues. Germline trimming cut 8 bases from V and 6 bases from J; bases unmatched to any gene: 19. Germline values: CDR1 LNHDA, CDR2 SQIVND (reference sequence). The CDR3 nucleotides are TGTGCCAGTGGATTGCTACCGGGACAGGGGAAAAGTCGCGAGCAGTACTTC. It codes for CASGLLPGQGKSREQYF.

This clone has a single count. V and J are TRBV2 and TRBJ1-1, with D possibly TRBD1 on 5 matching bases. The CDR3 spans 15 residues. V dropped 7 bases and J dropped 7 bases, with 22 bases sitting between them. The V gene's germline CDR1 is SNHLY and CDR2 FYNNEI. The DNA for the CDR3 is TGTGCCAGCAACCCAATGGGGGGGGGTCCAAGTGAAGCTTTCTTT. Amino acids: CASNPMGGGPSEAFF.

This sequence joins TRBV2 and TRBJ1-2; 9 nucleotides line up with TRBD1. The CDR3 loop spans 15 amino acids. J lost 8 bases, V lost 8 bases, and 15 bases had no gene match. CDR1 and CDR2 (germline): SNHLY, FYNNEI. The CDR3 nucleotides are TGTGCCAGCGGGAGGAGGGGACAGGGCTTTGGGGGCTACACCTTC. This sequence encodes CASGRRGQGFGGYTF. Together with reference TRBV2 and TRBJ1-2, the CDR3 gives the full variable domain: EPEVTQTPSHQVTQMGQEVILRCVPISNHLYFYWYRQILGQKVEFLVSFYNNEISEKSEIFDDQFSVERPDGSNFTLKIRSTKLEDSAMYFCASGRRGQGFGGYTFGSGTRLTVV.

V and J are TRBV2 and TRBJ1-2; 7 bases align to TRBD1. The germline gives CDR1 SNHLY, CDR2 FYNNEI. V lost 6 bases and J lost 7; bases outside the gene matches: 8. The CDR3 consists of 13 residues. The CDR3 loop reads CASRVTGVGGYTF. CDR3 DNA sequence: TGTGCCAGCAGAGTTACAGGGGTGGGTGGCTACACCTTC.

Only a few counts were recorded for this clone. The V gene is TRBV6-6, the J gene TRBJ1-5; D is uncertain. The V end lost 2 bases, the J end lost 4 bases, and 9 bases lay between the germline ends. The CDR3 length is 14 residues. CDR1 and CDR2 from the germline V gene are MNHNY and SVGAGI (reference sequence). The CDR3 sequence is CASSYVGENQPQHF. CDR3 DNA: TGTGCCAGCAGTTACGTCGGGGAAAATCAGCCCCAGCATTTT.

The chain carries TRBV9 and TRBJ2-2, with TRBD1 matching over 8 bases. V dropped 0 bases and J dropped 6; count of bases not matched to a gene: 4. Germline V gene sequence: CDR1 SGDLS, CDR2 YYNGEE. The CDR3 length is 15 residues. Here the CDR3 reads CASSVGTGLAGELFF. In nucleotides, the CDR3 is TGTGCCAGCAGCGTAGGGACAGGGCTGGCCGGGGAGCTGTTTTTT.

Comments on this clone: The sample has other DNA sequences that encode this CDR3 too. The chain uses TRBV10-3 and TRBJ1-1; 8 bases are a match to TRBD1. The germline V gene has CDR1 ENHRY and CDR2 SYGVKD. J was trimmed by 3 bases and V by 5 bases; bases with no gene match: 2. The CDR3 totals 13 residues. The CDR3 sequence is CAISQGADTEAFF. DNA for the CDR3: TGTGCCATCAGTCAGGGGGCAGACACTGAAGCTTTCTTT.

Remarks on this clone: Within the sample, other DNA sequences also encode this same CDR3. The chain recombines TRBV28 with TRBJ1-2, with 10 bases matching TRBD1. Germline V lookup: CDR1 MDHEN, CDR2 SYDVKM. Unmatched junction bases numbered 15, after V lost 10 bases and J lost 7 bases. The CDR3 loop spans 15 amino acids. The CDR3 loop is CATATGGAGGGGYTF. The CDR3 DNA reads as TGTGCCACCGCGACAGGGGGCGCGGGGGGGGGTGGCTACACCTTC.

The chain is built from TRBV5-6 and TRBJ1-2; 8 nucleotides match TRBD1. Germline assignment: CDR1 SGHDT and CDR2 YYEEEE. The ends lost 7 bases at V and 3 bases at J; junction bases unmatched: 8. The CDR3 is 14 amino acids. In DNA form, the CDR3 reads TGTGCCAGCCTCTACCAGGGGGCAGACTATGGCTACACCTTC. It yields the protein CASLYQGADYGYTF.

The chain is built from TRBV7-2 and TRBJ2-3; weak D call: TRBD2 (6 bases). The V gene's germline CDR1 is SGHTA and CDR2 FQGNSA. The CDR3 totals 15 residues. Trimming removed 5 bases at V and 0 bases at J, with 12 bases between. CDR3 amino acids: CASSLSGPSTDTQYF. The CDR3 nucleotides are TGTGCCAGCAGCCTTAGCGGTCCTAGCACAGATACGCAGTATTTT.

The V gene is TRBV2, the J gene TRBJ1-5; D gene unclear. Trimming shortened V by 7 bases and J by 0 bases, and 13 bases separated the two germline ends. The length of the CDR3 is 15 residues. Germline CDR1 is SNHLY and CDR2 is FYNNEI. The CDR3 sequence is CASNADFYSNQPQHF. DNA of the CDR3: TGTGCCAGCAATGCGGACTTTTATAGCAATCAGCCCCAGCATTTT.

The rearrangement links TRBV5-1 to TRBJ2-5, with TRBD2 identical over 7 bases. This CDR3 is 15 amino acids long. Germline CDR1 and CDR2: SGHRS and YFSETQ. J gave up 2 bases and V 0 bases, and 4 bases lay outside the gene matches. CDR3 nucleotides: TGCGCCAGCAGCTTGGCCGGGACTACACAAGAGACCCAGTACTTC. Protein product: CASSLAGTTQETQYF.

CDR3 DNA sequence: TGCGCCAGCAGGCTCTTCCGGACAGGGGACTACGAGCAGTACGTC. It translates to CASRLFRTGDYEQYV. The rearrangement joins TRBV10-1 to TRBJ2-7, with 9 bases lining up with TRBD1. V trimming: 6 bases; J trimming: 3 bases; junction bases outside the gene matches: 9. The CDR3 has 15 residues. Germline CDR1 and CDR2: WNHNN and SYGVQD (reference sequence).

V and J are TRBV5-8 and TRBJ2-7; D unresolved. The germline gives CDR1 SGHTS, CDR2 YDEGEE. This CDR3 is 12 amino acids long. Trimming shortened V by 2 bases and J by 6 bases, and 9 bases separated the two germline ends. The CDR3 loop reads CASSFGTSEQYV. Here the CDR3 DNA reads TGTGCCAGCAGCTTTGGCACCAGCGAGCAGTACGTC.

The chain recombines TRBV6-5 with TRBJ1-4, with D perhaps matching TRBD1 (6 bases). The CDR3 has 14 residues. Germline assignment: CDR1 MNHEY and CDR2 SVGAGI. Trimming stripped 5 bases from V and 1 base from J, with 8 bases between. This CDR3 is CASSNRETNEKLFF. The CDR3 DNA is TGTGCCAGCAGTAACAGGGAAACTAATGAAAAACTGTTTTTT.

The rearrangement joins TRBV30 to TRBJ1-1; D not resolved. This CDR3 is built from 14 residues. Germline CDR1 GTSNPN, CDR2 SVGIG (reference sequence). CDR3 coding DNA: TGTGCTTCTGTTTTGGGCCCGCTGAACACTGAAGCTTTCTTT. Translated, it gives CASVLGPLNTEAFF.

The rearrangement joins TRBV25-1 to TRBJ1-5; the D is unclear. V shed 1 base and J shed 3 bases, with 7 bases lying between them. Germline V gives CDR1 MGHDK, CDR2 SYGVNS. The CDR3 has 14 amino acids. CDR3 bases: TGTGCCAGCAGTGAATCGGGAAACAATCAGCCCCAGCATTTT. Residues: CASSESGNNQPQHF.

The chain joins TRBV7-2 to TRBJ2-7; 13 positions match TRBD2. Germline CDR1 is SGHTA and CDR2 is FQGNSA. V was pared by 5 bases and J by 4 bases, with 5 bases of the junction left unmatched. The CDR3 is 15 amino acids. CDR3 nucleotides: TGTGCCAGCAGCGCAGAGACTAGCGGGAGGTACGAGCAGTACGTC. Translated: CASSAETSGRYEQYV.

V is TRBV20-1 and J is TRBJ1-2; D remains unclear. With 3 bases removed from V and 3 bases from J, the gap between germline ends came to 5 bases. Germline assignment: CDR1 DFQATT and CDR2 SNEGSKA (reference sequence). The CDR3 has 11 amino acids. DNA for the CDR3: TGCAGTGCTAGGGAGGACTATGGCTACACCTTC. Translated: CSAREDYGYTF.

The chain uses TRBV6-2 or TRBV6-3 and TRBJ2-7, with D perhaps matching TRBD1 or TRBD2 (5 bases each). V was cut by 6 bases and J by 7 bases, with 13 bases left in between. Germline V CDR1 and CDR2: MNHEY, SVGEGT. The CDR3 contains 12 residues. CDR3: CASSRGPWEQYF. DNA for the CDR3: TGTGCCAGCAGCCGGGGCCCTTGGGAGCAGTACTTC.

The rearrangement uses TRBV6-5 and TRBJ2-7, with 8 bases that match TRBD1. The CDR3 is 16 residues long. With 4 bases clipped from V and 4 bases from J, the junction kept 12 bases outside the gene matches. Germline lookup yields CDR1 MNHEY and CDR2 SVGAGI. Here the CDR3 reads CASSFQSGTGGYEQYV. CDR3 nucleotide sequence: TGTGCCAGCAGTTTCCAGTCCGGGACAGGAGGATACGAGCAGTACGTC.

The V and J genes are TRBV5-4 and TRBJ2-7; possible D gene TRBD1, 6 bases. There are 12 residues in the CDR3. In germline, CDR1 is SGHNT, CDR2 YYREEE (reference sequence). V was clipped by 3 bases and J by 4 bases, with 8 bases between them. CDR3 amino acids: CASSSDSYEQYF. CDR3 nucleotides: TGTGCCAGCAGCTCGGACAGTTACGAGCAGTACTTC.

This sequence joins TRBV7-8 and TRBJ2-2; 7 bases are a match to TRBD2. The length of the CDR3 is 14 residues. V was clipped by 4 bases and J by 6 bases; unmatched bases: 5. The germline V gene encodes CDR1 SGHVS and CDR2 FQNEAQ. The CDR3 region has the DNA TGTGCCAGCAGCTCGGGGGGAAGGTCCGGGGAGCTGTTTTTT. This encodes CASSSGGRSGELFF.

This clone was detected only once. V is TRBV5-1 and J is TRBJ2-1; D perhaps matches TRBD2 (5 bases). The CDR3 has 15 residues. Between the trimmed V and J ends, which lost 8 bases and 3 bases, there was a span of 18 bases. CDR1 SGHRS and CDR2 YFSETQ come from the germline V gene. CDR3 in amino acids: CASALELAGYNEQFF. DNA for the CDR3: TGCGCCAGTGCCCTCGAGCTAGCCGGCTACAATGAGCAGTTCTTC.

The rearrangement joins TRBV5-1 to TRBJ2-2, with D tentatively TRBD2 (5 bases). The CDR3 has 17 residues. Germline-derived CDR1 and CDR2 are SGHRS and YFSETQ. Trimming removed 2 bases from V and 2 bases from J, with 16 bases in between. The CDR3, as DNA: TGCGCCAGCAGCTTATCAACCTCCAGCGGTAACACCGGGGAGCTGTTTTTT. Residues: CASSLSTSSGNTGELFF.

The rearrangement links TRBV2 to TRBJ1-1, with D possibly TRBD1 on 5 matching bases. This CDR3 is 14 amino acids long. Trimming took off 7 bases at V and 1 base at J, with 13 bases between the two ends. Germline V gives CDR1 SNHLY, CDR2 FYNNEI. The CDR3 region has the DNA TGTGCCAGCATGGGGGGGAGGGCGAACACTGAAGCTTTCTTT. Its translation: CASMGGRANTEAFF.

This clone has a handful of counts. This chain links TRBV19 with TRBJ1-5; D is possibly TRBD1 (5 bases). Germline CDR1 LNHDA, CDR2 SQIVND (reference sequence). V was trimmed by 3 bases and J by 5 bases, leaving 11 bases between them. The CDR3 consists of 14 residues. The CDR3 nucleotides are TGTGCCAGTAGTATTAACAGGCGAGATCAGCCCCAGCATTTT. Amino acids: CASSINRRDQPQHF.